This T cell receptor beta chain was recovered during a study of neoadjuvant anti-PD-1 for oral cavity cancer. Two replicates per tumor sample, mostly from 4.8 ug of genomic DNA. TCRdb's copy holds only in-frame clones and misses some; the assay was immunoSEQ multiplex PCR. Among nearly 15,000 clones listed, 40% were seen once. This clone was seen only once. Its matching antigen is unknown. Notes on the study in general: TCR analyses covered only a few patients per response group.

Documented time point: after neoadjuvant nivolumab, at surgical resection. The V gene's germline CDR1 is MNHNS and CDR2 SASEGT. Trimming left V 3 bases short and J 1 base short, with 16 bases between. The CDR3 is 17 amino acids. The sequence was collected from a person aged 35 to 85 with oral cavity squamous cell carcinoma. The input for sequencing was tumor tissue, taken after nivolumab (anti-PD-1) treatment. This chain uses TRBV6-1 with TRBJ2-4; D gene unclear. The DNA of the CDR3 is TGTGCCAGCAGTGAGACTTGGGGTCGTGGGGCCAAAAACATTCAGTACTTC. This encodes CASSETWGRGAKNIQYF.